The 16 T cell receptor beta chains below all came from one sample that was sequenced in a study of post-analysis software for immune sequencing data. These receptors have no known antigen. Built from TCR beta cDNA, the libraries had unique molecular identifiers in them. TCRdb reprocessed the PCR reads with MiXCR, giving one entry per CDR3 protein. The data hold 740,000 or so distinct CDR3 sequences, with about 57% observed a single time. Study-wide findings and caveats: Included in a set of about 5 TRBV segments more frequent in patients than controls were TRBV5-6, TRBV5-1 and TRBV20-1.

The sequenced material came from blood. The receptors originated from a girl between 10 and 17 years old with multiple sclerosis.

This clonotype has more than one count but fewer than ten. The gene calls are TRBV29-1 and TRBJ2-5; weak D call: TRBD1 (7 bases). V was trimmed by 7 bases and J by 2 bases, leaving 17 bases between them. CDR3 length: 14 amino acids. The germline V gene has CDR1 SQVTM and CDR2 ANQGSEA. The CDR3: CSALAPGQQETQYF. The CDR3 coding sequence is TGCAGCGCACTAGCTCCGGGACAGCAAGAGACCCAGTACTTC.

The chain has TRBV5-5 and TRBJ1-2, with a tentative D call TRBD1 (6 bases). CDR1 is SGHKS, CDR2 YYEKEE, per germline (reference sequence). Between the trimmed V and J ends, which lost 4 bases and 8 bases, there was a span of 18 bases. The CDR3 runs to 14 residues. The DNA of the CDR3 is TGTGCCAGCAGCCCCGCCGGGCCTCAGGGGGGCTACACCTTC. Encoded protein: CASSPAGPQGGYTF.

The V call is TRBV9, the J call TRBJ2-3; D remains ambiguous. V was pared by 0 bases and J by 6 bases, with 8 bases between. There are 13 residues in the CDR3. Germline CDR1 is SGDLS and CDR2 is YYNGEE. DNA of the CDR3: TGTGCCAGCAGCGTAGATCCACAGGATACGCAGTATTTT. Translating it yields CASSVDPQDTQYF.

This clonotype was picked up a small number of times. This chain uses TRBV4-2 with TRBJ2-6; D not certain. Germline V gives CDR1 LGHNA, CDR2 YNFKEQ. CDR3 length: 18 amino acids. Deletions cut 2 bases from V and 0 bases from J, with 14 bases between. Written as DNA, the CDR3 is TGTGCCAGCAGCCAATTTGGCTCGGTCACCTCTGGGGCCAACGTCCTGACTTTC. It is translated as CASSQFGSVTSGANVLTF.

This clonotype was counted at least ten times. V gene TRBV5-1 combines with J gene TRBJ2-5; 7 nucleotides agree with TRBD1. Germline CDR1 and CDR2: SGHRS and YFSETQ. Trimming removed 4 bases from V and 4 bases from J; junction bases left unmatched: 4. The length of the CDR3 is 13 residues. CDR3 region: CASSLNRGETQYF. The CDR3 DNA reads TGCGCCAGCAGCCTTAACAGGGGAGAGACCCAGTACTTC.

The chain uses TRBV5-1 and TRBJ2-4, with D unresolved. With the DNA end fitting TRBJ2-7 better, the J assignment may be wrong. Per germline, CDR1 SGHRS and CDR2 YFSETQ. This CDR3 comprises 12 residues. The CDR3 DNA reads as TGCGCCAGCAGCTTGGAGGGTCTCGAGCAGTACTTC. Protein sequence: CASSLEGLEQYF.

CDR3 DNA sequence: TGTGCCAGCAGTCCGCCGGGACAGGCGACTCGTCCCGAGGATACGCAGTATTTT. It specifies CASSPPGQATRPEDTQYF. The rearrangement links TRBV6-1 to TRBJ2-3, with 8 positions matching TRBD1. With V trimmed by 5 bases and J by 6 bases, 19 bases remained unmatched. This CDR3 has 18 residues. CDR1 and CDR2 (germline): MNHNS, SASEGT.

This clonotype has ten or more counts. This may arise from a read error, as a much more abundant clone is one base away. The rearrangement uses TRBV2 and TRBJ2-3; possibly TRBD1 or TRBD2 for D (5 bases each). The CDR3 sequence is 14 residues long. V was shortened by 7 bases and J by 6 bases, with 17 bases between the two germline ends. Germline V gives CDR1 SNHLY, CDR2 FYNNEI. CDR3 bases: TGTGCCAGCAAAAGGGACGGGACGTGGGATACGCAGTATTTT. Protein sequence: CASKRDGTWDTQYF.

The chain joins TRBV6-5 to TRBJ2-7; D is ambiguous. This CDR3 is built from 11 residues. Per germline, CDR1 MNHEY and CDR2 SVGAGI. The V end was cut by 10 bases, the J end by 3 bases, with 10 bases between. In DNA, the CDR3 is TGTGCCACCCGGAACATCTACGAGCAGTACTTC. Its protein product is CATRNIYEQYF.

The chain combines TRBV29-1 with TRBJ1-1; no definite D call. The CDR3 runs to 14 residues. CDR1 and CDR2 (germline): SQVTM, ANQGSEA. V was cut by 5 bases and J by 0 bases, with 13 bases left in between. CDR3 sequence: CSVPPNRVNTEAFF. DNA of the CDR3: TGCAGCGTTCCCCCGAATAGGGTGAACACTGAAGCTTTCTTT.

The CDR3 reads CAISWLRSTDTQYF. The CDR3 DNA is TGTGCCATCTCGTGGCTCCGAAGCACAGATACGCAGTATTTT. The chain joins TRBV12-3 or TRBV12-4 to TRBJ2-3; unclear D gene. The CDR3 covers 14 residues. Trimming took 10 bases from V and 0 from J, leaving 14 bases between them.

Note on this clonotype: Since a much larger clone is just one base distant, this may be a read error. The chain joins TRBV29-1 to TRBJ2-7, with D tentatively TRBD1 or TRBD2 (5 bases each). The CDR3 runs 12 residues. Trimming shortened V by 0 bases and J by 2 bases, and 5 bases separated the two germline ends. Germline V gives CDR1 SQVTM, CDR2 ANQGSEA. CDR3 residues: CSVEEGAYEQYF. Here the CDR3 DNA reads TGCAGCGTTGAAGAGGGGGCCTACGAGCAGTACTTC.

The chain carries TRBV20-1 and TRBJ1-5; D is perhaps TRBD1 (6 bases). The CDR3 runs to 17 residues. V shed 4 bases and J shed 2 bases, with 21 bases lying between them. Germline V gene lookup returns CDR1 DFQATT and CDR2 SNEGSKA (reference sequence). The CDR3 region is CSAITGGPIMGNQPQHF. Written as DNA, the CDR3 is TGCAGTGCTATTACCGGGGGCCCCATCATGGGCAATCAGCCCCAGCATTTT.

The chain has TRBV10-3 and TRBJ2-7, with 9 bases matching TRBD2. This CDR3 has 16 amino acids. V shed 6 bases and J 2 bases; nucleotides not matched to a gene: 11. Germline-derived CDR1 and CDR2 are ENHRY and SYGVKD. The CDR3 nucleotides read TGTGCCATCAGCCCAGAGACTAGCGGCAGAACCTACGAGCAGTACTTC. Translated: CAISPETSGRTYEQYF.

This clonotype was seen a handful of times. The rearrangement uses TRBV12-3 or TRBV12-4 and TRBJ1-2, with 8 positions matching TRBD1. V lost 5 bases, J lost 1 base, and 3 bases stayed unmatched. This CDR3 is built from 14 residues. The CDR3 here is CASSGTGINYGYTF. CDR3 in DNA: TGTGCCAGCAGTGGGACAGGCATTAACTATGGCTACACCTTC.

The CDR3 coding sequence is TGCGCCAGCAGCTTGTTACAGGGTCAGGGGATCGAGCAGTACTTC. The encoded protein is CASSLLQGQGIEQYF. This chain links TRBV5-1 with TRBJ2-7, with a weak D call TRBD1 (6 bases). This CDR3 has 15 amino acids. The germline CDR1 and CDR2 sequences are SGHRS and YFSETQ. Trimming took off 1 base at V and 6 bases at J, with 17 bases between the two ends.